One sample yielded the 21 T cell receptor beta chains listed below, sequenced in a study of cytomegalovirus exposure and HLA in healthy donors. PCR was performed using 60 Vbeta and 13 Jbeta primers. TCRdb keeps only in-frame clones here, not all; method: immunoSEQ multiplex PCR. The table lists 150,000 or so clones, 60% to 80% of them singletons. The sample taken for sequencing was PBMCs. The receptor set was obtained from a man aged 25-45 years in good health and CMV-seropositive.

The rearrangement uses TRBV10-1 and TRBJ1-1; D gene ambiguous. The CDR3 loop spans 13 amino acids. Germline CDR1 reads WNHNN; CDR2 reads SYGVQD (reference sequence). The V end was cut by 1 base, the J end by 11 bases, with 14 bases between. CDR3 DNA: TGCGCCAGCAGTGAGTATTACAGTATAGGCGCTTTCTTT. Translation gives CASSEYYSIGAFF.

This clone was seen a few times. The chain recombines TRBV5-1 with TRBJ2-1; D remains unclear. Per the germline V gene, CDR1 is SGHRS and CDR2 is YFSETQ. This CDR3 spans 13 amino acids. V was pared by 4 bases and J by 12 bases, with 17 bases between. The CDR3 sequence: CASSVEEMGRQFF. CDR3 sequence (DNA): TGCGCCAGCAGCGTCGAGGAGATGGGTAGGCAGTTCTTC.

The chain carries TRBV15 and TRBJ2-2, with TRBD2 matching 8 bases. CDR3 length: 16 amino acids. CDR1 is LNHNV, CDR2 YYDKDF, per germline (reference sequence). The trim removed 1 base at V and 3 bases at J, leaving 4 bases unmatched. In nucleotides, the CDR3 is TGTGCCACCAGCAGAGGAGCGGGAGAGGACACCGGGGAGCTGTTTTTT. It yields the protein CATSRGAGEDTGELFF.

The J gene is TRBJ2-7, the V gene TRBV10-2, with TRBD2 matching over 13 bases. CDR1 is WSHSY and CDR2 is SAAADI in the germline V gene. Trimming cost V 7 bases and J 7 bases; bases outside gene matches: 4. The CDR3 has 13 residues. CDR3 sequence (DNA): TGCGCCAGCACGAGACTAGCGGGAGGAGAGCAGTACTTC. It codes for CASTRLAGGEQYF.

The rearrangement links TRBV19 to TRBJ2-7; TRBD1 agrees at 9 bases. The CDR3 spans 15 residues. CDR1 and CDR2 from the germline V gene are LNHDA and SQIVND (reference sequence). V was clipped by 5 bases and J by 0 bases; unmatched bases: 5. The DNA of the CDR3 is TGTGCCAGTAGTCCGGGACAGGGAGGCTCCTACGAGCAGTACTTC. Translated, it gives CASSPGQGGSYEQYF. The full variable domain, completed using reference TRBV19 and TRBJ2-7, is DGGITQSPKYLFRKEGQNVTLSCEQNLNHDAMYWYRQDPGQGLRLIYYSQIVNDFQKGDIAEGYSVSREKKESFPLTVTSAQKNPTAFYLCASSPGQGGSYEQYFGPGTRLTVT.

The V gene is TRBV27, the J gene TRBJ1-1; D possibly corresponds to TRBD1 (5 bases). The V gene's germline CDR1 is MNHEY and CDR2 SMNVEV (reference sequence). V was cut by 1 base and J by 8 bases, with 14 bases left in between. The CDR3 is 14 amino acids. The CDR3 DNA follows: TGTGCCAGCAGTTTATATGGGGGGACTTACGAAGCTTTCTTT. It is translated as CASSLYGGTYEAFF.

The chain couples TRBV5-1 to TRBJ2-1, with no clear D. Trimming pared 4 bases from V and 0 bases from J, leaving 11 bases between. Germline V gene sequence: CDR1 SGHRS, CDR2 YFSETQ. CDR3 length: 15 residues. CDR3 sequence: CASSPRRVSYNEQFF. The CDR3 DNA sequence: TGCGCCAGCAGCCCCCGTCGGGTCTCCTACAATGAGCAGTTCTTC.

V is TRBV29-1 and J is TRBJ1-1; 8 bases map to TRBD1. The CDR3 totals 13 residues. Per germline, CDR1 SQVTM and CDR2 ANQGSEA. V lost 7 bases and J lost 3; bases outside the gene matches: 7. As DNA, the CDR3 is TGCAGCGGTGCACAGGGGGGGTACACTGAAGCTTTCTTT. Translating gives CSGAQGGYTEAFF.

The rearrangement links TRBV2 to TRBJ1-1; 8 positions agree with TRBD1. The CDR3 extends over 13 amino acids. Trimming took 6 bases from V and 1 from J; bases not matched to a gene: 1. Germline loops: CDR1 SNHLY, CDR2 FYNNEI. The DNA of the CDR3 is TGTGCCAGCAGAACAGGGGGGAACACTGAAGCTTTCTTT. Translation: CASRTGGNTEAFF. Using reference TRBV2 and TRBJ1-1 for the parts outside the CDR3, the full variable domain is EPEVTQTPSHQVTQMGQEVILRCVPISNHLYFYWYRQILGQKVEFLVSFYNNEISEKSEIFDDQFSVERPDGSNFTLKIRSTKLEDSAMYFCASRTGGNTEAFFGQGTRLTVV.

The V gene is TRBV6-5, the J gene TRBJ2-2, with D uncertain. The CDR3 contains 13 residues. Trimming cost V 6 bases and J 4 bases, with 9 bases left between them. CDR1 is MNHEY and CDR2 is SVGAGI in the germline V gene. The CDR3 DNA sequence: TGTGCCAGCAGGGAGCACGCCACCGGGGAGCTGTTTTTT. Its translation: CASREHATGELFF.

This clone was observed a single time. The chain recombines TRBV6-5 with TRBJ1-1, with TRBD1 matching 7 bases. Germline assignment: CDR1 MNHEY and CDR2 SVGAGI. The CDR3 sequence is 15 residues long. J lost 3 bases, V lost 4 bases, and 8 bases had no gene match. CDR3 sequence: CASSWADTGDTEAFF. The CDR3 region has the DNA TGTGCCAGCAGTTGGGCAGACACAGGGGACACTGAAGCTTTCTTT.

The count of this clone is one. The gene calls are TRBV4-2 and TRBJ1-2; TRBD1 might be the D (6 bases). V was pared by 4 bases and J by 4 bases, with 19 bases between. The CDR3 is 16 residues long. Germline lookup yields CDR1 LGHNA and CDR2 YNFKEQ. Here the CDR3 DNA reads TGTGCCAGCAGCCCTCAAAACCCGGACAGACTCTATGGCTACACCTTC. It translates to CASSPQNPDRLYGYTF.

This rearrangement joins TRBV25-1 to TRBJ1-6, with 9 bases lining up with TRBD1. The V and J ends lost 5 bases and 9 bases, in that order; junction bases with no gene match: 5. The germline CDR1 and CDR2 sequences are MGHDK and SYGVNS. This CDR3 comprises 14 residues. This CDR3 reads CASSMGQGGSPLHF. Here the CDR3 DNA reads TGTGCCAGCAGTATGGGACAGGGAGGTTCACCCCTCCACTTT.

The chain employs TRBV4-1 and TRBJ2-5, with 12 bases fitting TRBD2. Matching the DNA end better, TRBJ2-7 makes the J call doubtful. Per the germline V gene, CDR1 is MGHRA and CDR2 is YSYEKL. CDR3 length: 15 residues. CDR3 in DNA: TGCGCCAGCAGCCTGGGACTAGCGGGCTCCTACGAGCAGTACTTC. Protein sequence: CASSLGLAGSYEQYF.

This sequence joins TRBV5-1 and TRBJ1-2; 8 bases fit TRBD1. The V and J ends lost 4 bases and 8 bases, in that order; junction bases with no gene match: 10. The CDR3 loop spans 14 amino acids. Germline V gene data show CDR1 as SGHRS and CDR2 as YFSETQ. The CDR3 region has the DNA TGCGCCAGCAGCCAAGTTCAGGGGGCTCTCGGCTACACCTTC. Translating it yields CASSQVQGALGYTF.

The rearrangement uses TRBV9 and TRBJ1-1, with TRBD1 identical over 7 bases. Germline CDR1 is SGDLS and CDR2 is YYNGEE. V lost 3 bases, J lost 0 bases, and 5 bases stayed unmatched. CDR3 length equals 15 residues. The CDR3 DNA reads TGTGCCAGCAGCGAGCAGGGACAGATGAACACTGAAGCTTTCTTT. Translating it yields CASSEQGQMNTEAFF.

This sequence joins TRBV18 and TRBJ1-1; D remains ambiguous. V shed 5 bases and J shed 1 base, with 8 bases lying between them. Germline V lookup: CDR1 KGHSH, CDR2 LQKENI. The CDR3 is 13 residues long. CDR3 amino acids: CASSTTANTEAFF. The DNA for the CDR3 is TGTGCCAGCTCAACTACTGCGAACACTGAAGCTTTCTTT.

Only a few counts were recorded for this clone. The chain joins TRBV6-5 to TRBJ1-2; perhaps TRBD1 as D (5 bases). The CDR3 is 13 residues long. The V gene lost 0 bases and the J gene lost 6 bases, with 8 bases spanning the gap. Germline assignment: CDR1 MNHEY and CDR2 SVGAGI. The CDR3 coding sequence is TGTGCCAGCAGTTACTCTTCAGGGAATGGCTACACCTTC. This encodes CASSYSSGNGYTF.

This clone was counted only a few times. The chain uses TRBV19 and TRBJ1-1, with 7 positions matching TRBD1. The CDR3 runs 14 residues. The trim removed 6 bases at V and 1 base at J, leaving 5 bases unmatched. Per the germline V gene, CDR1 is LNHDA and CDR2 is SQIVND (reference sequence). CDR3 sequence: CASSRQGGNTEAFF. The CDR3 nucleotides read TGTGCCAGTAGCCGACAGGGCGGGAACACTGAAGCTTTCTTT.

In this sample, this clone turned up a few times. The V and J genes are TRBV5-4 and TRBJ1-2; D gene ambiguous. CDR1 is SGHNT, CDR2 YYREEE, per germline (reference sequence). The V gene lost 4 bases and the J gene lost 8 bases, with 18 bases spanning the gap. This CDR3 contains 14 residues. CDR3 in amino acids: CASSPPTPGGGYTF. Here the CDR3 DNA reads TGTGCCAGCAGCCCACCCACGCCAGGTGGAGGCTACACCTTC.

This clone showed up just a few times. J is TRBJ2-1 and V is TRBV11-2, with 8 bases matching TRBD2. The CDR3 covers 14 residues. V lost 6 bases, J lost 4 bases, and 5 bases stayed unmatched. Germline CDR1 is SGHAT and CDR2 is FQNNGV. The CDR3 here is CASRRLAKYNEQFF. DNA for the CDR3: TGTGCCAGCAGGCGACTAGCGAAATACAATGAGCAGTTCTTC. Variable domain in full (rest from reference TRBV11-2 and TRBJ2-1): EAGVAQSPRYKIIEKRQSVAFWCNPISGHATLYWYQQILGQGPKLLIQFQNNGVVDDSQLPKDRFSAERLKGVDSTLKIQPAKLEDSAVYLCASRRLAKYNEQFFGPGTRLTVL.